This T cell receptor beta chain was captured by sequencing in a study of post-analysis software for immune sequencing data. Study-wide background: Included courses were relapsing-remitting and secondary progressive multiple sclerosis; progressive-relapsing multiple sclerosis was also included. Study results and limitations: Normalized Chao1 diversity in multiple sclerosis patients fell significantly below that of controls. Relative to controls, patients had about 5 TRBV segments at higher frequency, with TRBV5-6, TRBV5-1 and TRBV20-1 among these.

This clonotype was seen only a few times. Its target is not known. The authors incorporated unique molecular identifiers into the TCR beta cDNA libraries. Input populations of about 1 to 11 million T cells gave rise to 500,000 or so cDNA molecules. TCRdb ran MiXCR on the PCR reads and lists one entry per CDR3 protein. The repertoire holds some 800,000 distinct CDR3 sequences, with around 45% as singletons. Between the trimmed V and J ends, which lost 2 bases and 6 bases, there was a span of 11 bases. The CDR3 runs 14 residues. Germline V gene lookup returns CDR1 MNHEY and CDR2 SVGEGT. What was sequenced was blood. This TCR was sampled from a girl between 10 and 17 years old with multiple sclerosis. The rearrangement joins TRBV6-2 or TRBV6-3 to TRBJ2-1; D is unclear. CDR3 nucleotides: TGTGCCAGCAGTTACCTTCGAACAATCAATGAGCAGTTCTTC. Its protein product is CASSYLRTINEQFF.